A selection of T cell receptor beta chains follows, all from one sample in a study of OX40 agonist ivuxolimab in advanced cancers. Generated by immunoSEQ multiplex PCR, the TCRdb table keeps only in-frame clones and is missing some. The sample has approximately 82,000 clones, 85% to 90% seen once. The sample consisted of CD4+ or CD8+ T cells sorted from blood, taken in a trial of the OX40 agonist ivuxolimab. Receptor source: an adult with an advanced solid tumor such as melanoma, head and neck, liver or kidney cancer. The CDR3 runs from the conserved cysteine through the conserved F or W. A D gene is named only where the DNA matches it firmly. Not every row has a clone size; where given, it reads once, few, many or a size class.

length	V	size	D	J	CDR3	DNA
14	TRBV5-1	-	TRBD1	TRBJ2-2	CASSADREAGELFF	TGCGCCAGCAGCGCGGACAGGGAGGCCGGGGAGCTGTTTTTT
16	TRBV18	-	-	TRBJ2-3	CASSPPRMRYTDTQYF	TGTGCCAGCTCACCACCGAGAATGCGATACACAGATACGCAGTATTTT
11	TRBV11-2	-	-	TRBJ1-1	CASSPNTEAFF	TGTGCCAGCAGCCCGAACACTGAAGCTTTCTTT
17	TRBV4-2	-	-	TRBJ2-7	CASSQDIGRTGNSEQYF	TGTGCCAGCAGCCAAGATATAGGGCGGACGGGGAATAGCGAGCAGTACTTC
14	TRBV4-3	-	-	TRBJ1-1	CASSRTLEGGWAFF	TGCGCCAGCAGCCGGACCCTCGAGGGGGGATGGGCTTTCTTT
14	TRBV9	-	-	TRBJ1-4	CASSVGGSNEKLFF	TGTGCCAGCAGCGTAGGTGGGTCCAATGAAAAACTGTTTTTT
13	TRBV6-4	-	-	TRBJ1-6	CASSDQENSPLHF	TGTGCCAGCAGTGATCAGGAAAATTCACCCCTCCACTTT
15	TRBV5-8	-	TRBD1	TRBJ1-1	CASSFEGGMNTEAFF	TGTGCCAGCAGCTTCGAAGGGGGCATGAACACTGAAGCTTTCTTT
12	TRBV9	-	-	TRBJ1-6	CASSGIDSPLHF	TGTGCCAGCAGCGGCATAGATTCACCCCTCCACTTT
16	TRBV7-8	-	-	TRBJ1-1	CASRGTRAAMNTEAFF	TGTGCCAGCAGGGGGACAAGGGCTGCTATGAACACTGAAGCTTTCTTT
13	TRBV29-1	-	-	TRBJ2-1	CSVATELYNEQFF	TGCAGCGTTGCGACAGAACTCTACAATGAGCAGTTCTTC
14	TRBV7-3	-	-	TRBJ2-2	CASSLRESTGELFF	TGTGCCAGCAGCTTACGGGAGAGCACCGGGGAGCTGTTTTTT
16	TRBV5-4	-	-	TRBJ1-1	CASSFQRGGASTEAFF	TGTGCCAGCAGCTTTCAGCGGGGGGGGGCGAGCACTGAAGCTTTCTTT
14	TRBV7-9	-	TRBD1	TRBJ2-7	CASSLALTGYEQYF	TGTGCCAGCAGCTTAGCCTTGACAGGGTACGAGCAGTACTTC
12	TRBV21-1	-	-	TRBJ1-5	CASSKVDQPQHF	TGTGCCAGCAGCAAAGTGGATCAGCCCCAGCATTTT
13	TRBV5-1	-	-	TRBJ2-1	CASSWGTQNEQFF	TGCGCCAGCAGCTGGGGGACCCAAAATGAGCAGTTCTTC
13	TRBV25-1	-	-	TRBJ1-5	CASSLGTNQPQHF	TGTGCCAGCAGTCTGGGGACCAATCAGCCCCAGCATTTT
15	TRBV27	few	TRBD1	TRBJ2-7	CASSLTGGLGYEQYF	TGTGCCAGCAGTTTAACAGGGGGCTTGGGCTACGAGCAGTACTTC
15	TRBV4-3	-	TRBD1	TRBJ2-3	CASSQRTGRVDTQYF	TGCGCCAGCAGCCAACGGACAGGGAGAGTAGATACGCAGTATTTT
12	TRBV7-2	few	-	TRBJ1-1	CASSSTQVAAFF	TGTGCCAGCAGCTCTACCCAGGTCGCCGCTTTCTTT
16	TRBV4-2	-	-	TRBJ2-2	CASSQVVTAYWGELFF	TGTGCCAGCAGCCAAGTAGTCACAGCTTATTGGGGGGAGCTGTTTTTT
14	TRBV27	-	-	TRBJ2-7	CASSAGQSRYEQYF	TGTGCCAGCTCCGCCGGTCAAAGCCGTTACGAGCAGTACTTC
14	TRBV5-1	-	-	TRBJ1-4	CASSFGTYNEKLFF	TGCGCCAGCAGCTTTGGGACCTATAATGAAAAACTGTTTTTT
14	TRBV5-6	-	-	TRBJ1-3	CASRQGGFGNTIYF	TGTGCCAGCAGACAGGGCGGGTTTGGAAACACCATATATTTT
16	TRBV4-1	-	-	TRBJ1-4	CASSRGLTTGDEKLFF	TGCGCCAGCAGCCGGGGATTGACCACGGGTGATGAAAAACTGTTTTTT
15	TRBV5-8	few	-	TRBJ1-6	CASSLEGGDYSPLHF	TGTGCCAGCAGCTTGGAAGGAGGGGATTATTCACCCCTCCACTTT